The TCR beta chain described here comes from a study of cytomegalovirus exposure and HLA in healthy donors. Assay: immunoSEQ multiplex PCR; the TCRdb copy retains only in-frame clones and omits some. This sample has 59,000 or so clones, with 89% found just once. With 0 bases removed from V and 1 base from J, the gap between germline ends came to 12 bases. The CDR3 length is 16 residues. In germline, CDR1 is SGHDT, CDR2 YYEEEE. Sequenced sample: PBMCs. This receptor was identified in a woman aged 18-29 years in good health and CMV-seronegative. The rearrangement links TRBV5-6 to TRBJ2-3, with D possibly being TRBD1 (5 bases). The CDR3 region has the DNA TGTGCCAGCAGCTTGGCGTGGGCAGGGCGCACAGATACGCAGTATTTT. It yields the protein CASSLAWAGRTDTQYF.